This T cell receptor (beta chain) was obtained from a study of blood T cell repertoires in COVID-19. Study background: COVID-19 samples collected from the United States, Italy and Spain covered acute and convalescent phases. From T cells, B-cell-depleted T cells, or PBMCs came the material, which was cDNA or gDNA.

The table lists this clone with a few counts. Per the original data handling: Amplification with reference gene primers provided the estimates of nucleated cell counts. Using immunoSEQ multiplex PCR, the repertoire was profiled, and TCRdb retains in-frame clones only, with some absent. The DNA was the basis for D and trimming; V, J and clone size are from that table. This sample has around 370,000 clones, with around 91% found just once. J gave up 2 bases and V 0 bases, and 3 bases lay outside the gene matches. Per the germline V gene, CDR1 is LNHNV and CDR2 is YYDKDF (reference sequence). The CDR3 length is 15 residues.

The chain couples TRBV15 to TRBJ2-7, with 8 bases that match TRBD1. This TCR was recovered from a man younger than 30 with active or convalescent COVID-19. Sample: peripheral blood. The CDR3 bases are TGTGCCACCAGCAGAGAGACAGGGGATCCCTACGAGCAGTACTTC. It yields the protein CATSRETGDPYEQYF.